This T cell receptor beta chain originates from a study of blood T cell repertoires in COVID-19. On the study more broadly: Italy, Spain and the United States were the sources of the convalescent and acute COVID-19 samples. The cDNA or gDNA used as material had been derived from T cells, B-cell-depleted T cells, or PBMCs.

This clone has a single count. The length of the CDR3 is 16 residues. Trimming pared 6 bases from V and 2 bases from J, leaving 21 bases between. Germline values: CDR1 SGHNT, CDR2 YYREEE (reference sequence). As originally analysed: Nucleated cell counts were estimated from reference gene primer amplification. Profiled with immunoSEQ multiplex PCR; TCRdb holds only in-frame clones, not every one. D and trimming were read from the DNA, whereas the V and J calls and clone size are those reported in that table. The sample records 100,000 or so clones, 70% to 80% being singletons. The J gene is TRBJ2-7, the V gene TRBV5-4; D perhaps matches TRBD1 (6 bases). Sequenced: peripheral blood. This TCR was sampled from a human donor in a cohort sampled during active COVID-19. The CDR3 loop is CASTSGAGTQPYEQYF. The DNA for the CDR3 is TGTGCCAGCACCAGCGGTGCCGGGACACAACCCTACGAGCAGTACTTC.